The rows below give T cell receptor beta chains drawn from one sample of a study of tumor-infiltrating lymphocytes in localized non-small cell lung cancer. Here immunoSEQ multiplex PCR was the method, and the copy in TCRdb shows in-frame clones only, minus some. The profile covers about 13,000 clones, with 79% appearing a single time and approximately 12% taken by the ten largest. Sequenced input: lung tumor tissue. The receptors stem from a human donor with non-small cell lung cancer. CDR3s include the opening cysteine and the closing phenylalanine or tryptophan.

v_call	j_call	cdr3_length	cdr3_aa
TRBV18	TRBJ1-1	12	CASSGGFAEAFF
TRBV6-6	TRBJ2-1	11	CASATYNEQFF
TRBV10-3	TRBJ2-5	12	CAIGALQETQYF
TRBV5-1	TRBJ2-5	16	CASSPGLLGPKETQYF
TRBV5-1	TRBJ2-7	13	CASSLGGFNEQYF
TRBV19	TRBJ1-2	14	CASSSQMRYSGYTF
TRBV5-1	TRBJ2-6	16	CASSSLRVSGANVLTF
TRBV7-2	TRBJ1-1	14	CASSFSGGRTEAFF
TRBV14	TRBJ2-7	15	CASSLIRGSPYEQYF
TRBV29-1	TRBJ1-1	13	CSVVGRGNTEAFF